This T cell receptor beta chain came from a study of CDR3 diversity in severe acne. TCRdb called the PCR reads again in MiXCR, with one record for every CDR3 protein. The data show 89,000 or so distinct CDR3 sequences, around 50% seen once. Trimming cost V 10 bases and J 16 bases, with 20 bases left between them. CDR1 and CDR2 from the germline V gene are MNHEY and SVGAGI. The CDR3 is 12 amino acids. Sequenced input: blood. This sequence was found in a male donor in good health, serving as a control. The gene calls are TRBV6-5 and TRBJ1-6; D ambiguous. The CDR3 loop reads CATGPPARGLHF. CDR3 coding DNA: TGTGCCACCGGCCCGCCGGCCCGGGGACTCCACTTT.